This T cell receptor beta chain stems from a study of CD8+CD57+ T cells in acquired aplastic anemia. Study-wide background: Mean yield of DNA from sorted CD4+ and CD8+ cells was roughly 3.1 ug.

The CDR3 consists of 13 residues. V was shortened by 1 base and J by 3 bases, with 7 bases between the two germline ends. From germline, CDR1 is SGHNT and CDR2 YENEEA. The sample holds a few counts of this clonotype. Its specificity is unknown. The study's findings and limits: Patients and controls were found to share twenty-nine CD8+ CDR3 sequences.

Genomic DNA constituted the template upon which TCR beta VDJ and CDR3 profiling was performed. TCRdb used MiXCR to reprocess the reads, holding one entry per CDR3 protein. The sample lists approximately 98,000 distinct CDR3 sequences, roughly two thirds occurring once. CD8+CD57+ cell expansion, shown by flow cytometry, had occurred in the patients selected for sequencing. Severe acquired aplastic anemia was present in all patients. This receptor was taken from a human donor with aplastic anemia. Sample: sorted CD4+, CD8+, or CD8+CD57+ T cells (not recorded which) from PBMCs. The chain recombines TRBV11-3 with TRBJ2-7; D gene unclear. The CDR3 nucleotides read TGTGCCAGCAGCTTAGGGGCAGACTACGAGCAGTACTTC. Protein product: CASSLGADYEQYF.